This T cell receptor beta chain stems from a study of blood T cells in healthy people across ages. As for this clonotype: The antigen is not known.

Study-wide results and caveats: Older age coincided with a roughly linear decline in TCR beta diversity per million T cells.

Combining a sample-barcoded 5' primer with a J-beta primer mix, a second PCR ran for 7 to 11 cycles. Each CDR3 protein is one row after TCRdb ran MiXCR on the 5' RACE reads. This table holds hundreds of thousands of distinct CDR3 sequences, roughly 50% found once. The CDR3 is 14 residues long. V dropped 0 bases and J dropped 3 bases, with 11 bases sitting between them. CDR1 and CDR2 from the germline V gene are DFQATT and SNEGSKA (reference sequence). The chain uses TRBV20-1 and TRBJ1-2; D not certain. This TCR was sampled from a man aged 80 or over in good health. Sequenced input: blood. This chain's CDR3 is CSARDGRSDYGYTF. In DNA, the CDR3 is TGCAGTGCTAGAGACGGGAGGAGTGACTATGGCTACACCTTC.